This TCR beta chain was found in a study of T cell responses to AZD1222 COVID-19 vaccine. Here immunoSEQ multiplex PCR was the method, and the copy in TCRdb shows in-frame clones only, minus some. The table has tens of thousands of clones, roughly 87% seen once. Researchers grouped second doses given at about 4 or about 12 weeks into one pool. V lost 2 bases and J lost 7; bases outside the gene matches: 4. CDR1 and CDR2 from the germline V gene are MGHRA and YSYEKL. The CDR3 totals 14 residues. The sample consisted of peripheral blood, taken 28 days after the second AZD1222 dose. The TCR comes from an adult who received the AZD1222 COVID-19 vaccine. The chain is built from TRBV4-1 and TRBJ1-4; 7 bases line up with TRBD1. This CDR3 is CASSQTGQLEKLFF. As DNA, the CDR3 is TGCGCCAGCAGCCAAACGGGACAGCTTGAAAAACTGTTTTTT.